The clone carrying this TCR beta chain was recorded once. Its antigen is unidentified. Germline CDR1 reads SGHNT; CDR2 reads YYREEE (reference sequence). The CDR3 contains 15 residues. Trimming cost V 4 bases and J 4 bases; bases outside gene matches: 8. This entry is derived from a study of graft-versus-host responses after intestinal transplantation. Study summary: All of the recipients had induction that used anti-thymocyte globulin, then tacrolimus and steroids for approximately 3 years.

Study outcomes and limitations: The recipient marrow held GvH clones, and some of them showed up first in ileum or blood. GvH clone levels peaked in circulation, and this peak was associated with early post-transplant HvG declines.

Measured with immunoSEQ multiplex PCR; TCRdb has only the in-frame clones, and not every one. Of about 88,000 clones listed, 85% to 95% are singletons. The sample consisted of unstimulated CD4+ T cells sorted from spleen or lymph node cells, taken before transplant. This TCR was sampled from a human donor who was the organ donor for an intestinal transplant. The chain is built from TRBV5-4 and TRBJ1-2; 9 positions agree with TRBD1. The CDR3 nucleotides are TGTGCCAGCAGCACGGGGACAGGGAGTTTCTATGGCTACACCTTC. Its translation is CASSTGTGSFYGYTF.